The present TCR beta chain was sequenced within a study of cytomegalovirus exposure and HLA in healthy donors. Study conclusions and caveats: In a later analysis, TCR beta V- and J-gene trimming showed a link to a missense DCLRE1C variant.

This CDR3 contains 14 residues. V dropped 2 bases and J dropped 4 bases, with 9 bases sitting between them. Germline V lookup: CDR1 SGHDN, CDR2 FVKESK. PCR involved 60 Vbeta and 13 Jbeta primers. Here immunoSEQ multiplex PCR was the method, and the copy in TCRdb shows in-frame clones only, minus some. The sample data list approximately 100,000 clones. Note on this clone: The antigen remains undetermined.

This chain uses TRBV14 with TRBJ1-5; tentative D call: TRBD1 (5 bases). The receptor was isolated from a man in his forties or fifties in good health and CMV-seronegative. The specimen was PBMCs. CDR3 in DNA: TGTGCCAGCAGCCAATCACAGGAGAATCAGCCCCAGCATTTT. Translation gives CASSQSQENQPQHF.